Listed here is a single T cell receptor (beta chain). It lacks a known antigen. Base quality data are lacking; no much larger clone is found one base away. This record comes from a study of blood T cells in healthy people across ages (dated by TCRdb to the mid-2010s). Some background on the complete study: Template switching captured roughly one uniquely barcoded TCR beta cDNA molecule per two T cells in model experiments. Using deep sequencing normalized with unique cDNA molecular identifiers, the study measured how TCR beta repertoire diversity changes with age. Four age groups were formed from the donors: young (average about 15 years), middle-aged (more than 35), aged (roughly 56) and long-lived (around 80). To avoid experimental bias, donors of different ages were randomly spread across the sequencing lanes. For two donors (one aged 18 to 30 and one aged 80 or older), the study analyzed two additional independent replicas of 1 million unique cDNA reads from the same blood draw.

The research as a whole found: The CMV infection status of donors was not known, potentially confounding age-related changes in expanded clonotypes. As age increased, observed TCR beta diversity per million T cells dropped in a roughly linear way, and a significant reduction was already evident by age around 41. Conclusive comparison of naive and antigen-experienced compartments was prevented by the profiling of bulk unsorted PBMCs. Compared with the aged group, the long-lived group had more naive CD4+ T cells, fewer expanded clones and increased TCR diversity, a pattern suggesting age selection. The percentage of naive T cells measured by flow cytometry correlated strongly with observed TCR beta diversity. Estimates of total diversity based on one million sequenced T cells were regarded as lower bounds and as underestimates.

Systemically healthy Caucasian individuals from Russia, 35 to 50 in total and aged about 6 to 95 years, were included as donors. Approximately 9.3 milliliters of peripheral blood were drawn from each donor into EDTA-treated Vacutainer tubes. Ficoll-Paque density-gradient centrifugation was used to isolate PBMCs, with at least 6 million per sample. Total RNA was extracted from PBMCs with Trizol reagent, with at least 6 micrograms obtained per sample. For every donor, an aliquot of PBMCs went through flow cytometry to measure the percentages of naive CD45RAhigh/CD27high T cells. Libraries were made using 5' RACE. The instrument given in TCRdb is Illumina HiSeq 2500. A second PCR of roughly 7 to 11 cycles was performed with a sample-barcoded 5' primer and a J-beta primer mix. A unique molecular identifier was introduced onto each TCR beta cDNA molecule by a template-switch 5' adaptor carrying 12 random nucleotides. Each sample yielded at least 2.5 million CDR3-containing paired-end reads. All of the RNA was converted into first-strand cDNA using the Mint cDNA synthesis kit, with a TRBC-specific oligonucleotide serving as the primer. All cDNA was treated with uracil-DNA glycosylase and then went through a first 18-cycle PCR with the universal primers M1SS and BC2_uni_R. Per the source publication's procedure: Each sample was normalized by randomly selecting 1 million high-quality reads, each carrying a distinct molecular identifier. Reads sharing molecular identifiers were discarded rather than binned into consensus sequences. MiTCR, with a Q25 quality threshold and the strictest error-elimination algorithm, was used for CDR3 identification, clonotype clustering and error correction. A nonparametric unseen species model with Euler transformation was used to estimate lower-bound total TCR beta diversity. Clones were called with MiXCR by TCRdb after fastp trimmed the public reads at Q25, and only in-frame beta chains were retained. When rows share a CDR3 protein, they turn into one entry using the most common DNA and genes. The V and J calls and clone size come from TCRdb's table, not from the authors' own analysis. The sample table contains 870,000 or so distinct CDR3 sequences; only one count was recorded for around 28% of them. The ten largest make up 15% to 20% of the sample.

The germline V gene (reference sequence) yields DFQATT for CDR1 and SNEGSKA for CDR2. From the cysteine up to the phenylalanine, the CDR3 has a length of 12 residues. The sequence is cut down to CDR3 DNA, 36 bases in frame from base 1. The sample consisted of blood. The source of this sequence is a woman older than 75 in good health. The rearranged segments are TRBV20-1 and TRBJ2-7; 6 matching bases give a weak D call of TRBD2. The J call may be incorrect, as the DNA end agrees better with TRBJ2-5. The encoded CDR3 is CSAGGTVETQYF. In nucleotides, the sequence is TGCAGTGCTGGGGGGACCGTAGAGACCCAGTACTTC.